The entry that follows covers one TCR beta chain sequence. Recovery among Cohort 3 donors was established by two negative PCRs, clearance, or symptom resolution. These data belong to a study of blood T cell repertoires in COVID-19. At the level of the study: The analysed material was cDNA or gDNA that came from T cells, B-cell-depleted T cells, or PBMCs.

The data were produced by immunoSEQ multiplex PCR, yet TCRdb's version contains in-frame clones alone and is incomplete. Here the sample spans 300,000 to 350,000 clones, 87% being singletons. Trimming cost V 2 bases and J 6 bases; bases outside gene matches: 11. Per the germline V gene, CDR1 is SGDLS and CDR2 is YYNGEE. The CDR3 has 17 amino acids. J is TRBJ2-1 and V is TRBV9; 10 bases are shared with TRBD1. This clonotype originated in a woman under 30 who had recovered from COVID-19. Sequenced sample: PBMCs or T cells enriched from blood (not recorded which). CDR3 protein: CASSVRDRGLIPNEQFF. CDR3 DNA: TGTGCCAGCAGCGTCCGGGACAGGGGTTTGATCCCCAATGAGCAGTTCTTC.